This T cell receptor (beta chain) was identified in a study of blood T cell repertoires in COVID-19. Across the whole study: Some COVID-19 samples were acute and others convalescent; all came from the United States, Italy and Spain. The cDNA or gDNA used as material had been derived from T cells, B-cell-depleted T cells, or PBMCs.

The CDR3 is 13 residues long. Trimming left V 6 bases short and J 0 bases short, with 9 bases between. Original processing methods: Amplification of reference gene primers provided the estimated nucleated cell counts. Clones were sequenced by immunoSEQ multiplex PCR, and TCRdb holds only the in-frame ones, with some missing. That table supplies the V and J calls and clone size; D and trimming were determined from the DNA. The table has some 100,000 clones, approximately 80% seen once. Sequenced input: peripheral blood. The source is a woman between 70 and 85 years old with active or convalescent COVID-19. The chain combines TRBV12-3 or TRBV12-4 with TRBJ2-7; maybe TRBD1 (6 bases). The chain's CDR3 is CASSRTDSYEQYF. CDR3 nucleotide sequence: TGTGCCAGCAGCCGGACAGACTCCTACGAGCAGTACTTC.